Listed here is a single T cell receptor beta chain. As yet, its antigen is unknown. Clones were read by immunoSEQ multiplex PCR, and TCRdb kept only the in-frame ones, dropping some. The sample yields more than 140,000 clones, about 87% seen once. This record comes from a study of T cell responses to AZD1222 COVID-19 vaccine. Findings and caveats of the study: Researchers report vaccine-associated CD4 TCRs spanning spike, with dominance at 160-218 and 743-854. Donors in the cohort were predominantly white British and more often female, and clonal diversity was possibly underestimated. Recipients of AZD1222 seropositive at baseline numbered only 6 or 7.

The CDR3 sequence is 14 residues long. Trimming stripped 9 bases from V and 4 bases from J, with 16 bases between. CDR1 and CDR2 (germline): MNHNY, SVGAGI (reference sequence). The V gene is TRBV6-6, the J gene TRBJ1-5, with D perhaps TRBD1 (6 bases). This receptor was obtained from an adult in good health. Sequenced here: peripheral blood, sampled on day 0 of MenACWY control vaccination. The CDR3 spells CASREGQGNQPQHF. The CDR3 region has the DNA TGTGCCAGTAGAGAGGGGCAGGGGAATCAGCCCCAGCATTTT.